These T cell receptor beta chains were read from a single sample in a study of T cells in localized non-small cell lung cancer. Produced via immunoSEQ multiplex PCR; TCRdb's table is partial and in-frame only. The repertoire holds 25,000 to 35,000 clones, with nearly 90% as singletons. Here the sequenced sample was peripheral blood mononuclear cells, taken before any cancer treatment. The receptors were gathered from a woman aged 40-69 years with stage III lung adenocarcinoma. The CDR3 runs from the conserved cysteine through the conserved F or W. Fields, in order: V gene, D gene, clone size, J gene, CDR3 protein, CDR3 DNA. D genes are given only for firm matches. Clone sizes are given selectively: once, few, many, or a class where the clone is expanded.

v_call: TRBV9
d_call: -
clone_size: -
j_call: TRBJ2-1
cdr3_aa: CASSVGGHDEQFF
cdr3_nt: TGTGCCAGCAGCGTAGGAGGGCACGATGAGCAGTTCTTC

v_call: TRBV27
d_call: -
clone_size: -
j_call: TRBJ1-2
cdr3_aa: CASSRGSRVGYTF
cdr3_nt: TGTGCCAGCAGCAGGGGTTCACGTGTGGGCTACACCTTC

v_call: TRBV10-1
d_call: -
clone_size: -
j_call: TRBJ2-6
cdr3_aa: CASSSLDRGCSGANVLTF
cdr3_nt: TGCGCCAGCTCAAGCCTTGACAGAGGTTGCTCTGGGGCCAACGTCCTGACTTTC

v_call: TRBV18
d_call: -
clone_size: -
j_call: TRBJ1-2
cdr3_aa: CASSPPSAAANYGYTF
cdr3_nt: TGTGCCAGCTCACCACCGTCGGCGGCAGCTAACTATGGCTACACCTTC

v_call: TRBV10-3
d_call: -
clone_size: -
j_call: TRBJ2-3
cdr3_aa: CAISGATGPSTDTQYF
cdr3_nt: TGTGCCATCAGTGGGGCCACAGGACCTAGCACAGATACGCAGTATTTT

v_call: TRBV18
d_call: TRBD2
clone_size: -
j_call: TRBJ2-7
cdr3_aa: CASSLRLAGGRYEQYF
cdr3_nt: TGTGCCAGCTCACTTCGACTAGCGGGGGGTCGGTACGAGCAGTACTTC

v_call: TRBV30
d_call: -
clone_size: -
j_call: TRBJ1-1
cdr3_aa: CAWSVQGDTEAFF
cdr3_nt: TGTGCCTGGAGTGTACAAGGGGACACTGAAGCTTTCTTT

v_call: TRBV18
d_call: -
clone_size: -
j_call: TRBJ2-2
cdr3_aa: CASSPLKGPGELFF
cdr3_nt: TGTGCCAGCTCACCATTAAAGGGTCCCGGGGAGCTGTTTTTT

v_call: TRBV9
d_call: TRBD1
clone_size: -
j_call: TRBJ2-2
cdr3_aa: CASSIRGSGELFF
cdr3_nt: TGTGCCAGCAGTATCAGGGGGTCCGGGGAGCTGTTTTTT

v_call: TRBV7-9
d_call: TRBD1
clone_size: -
j_call: TRBJ2-7
cdr3_aa: CASSWTPGQGSSYEQYF
cdr3_nt: TGTGCCAGCAGCTGGACACCGGGACAGGGGTCATCCTACGAGCAGTACTTC

v_call: TRBV20-1
d_call: -
clone_size: -
j_call: TRBJ2-3
cdr3_aa: CSGGGRDTQYF
cdr3_nt: TGCAGTGGAGGAGGAAGAGATACGCAGTATTTT

v_call: TRBV30
d_call: TRBD1
clone_size: once
j_call: TRBJ1-1
cdr3_aa: CAWSTTGADTEAFF
cdr3_nt: TGTGCCTGGAGTACTACAGGGGCGGACACTGAAGCTTTCTTT

v_call: TRBV28
d_call: -
clone_size: -
j_call: TRBJ2-7
cdr3_aa: CASSSTLTPSYEQYF
cdr3_nt: TGTGCCAGCAGTTCGACACTGACTCCCTCCTACGAGCAGTACTTC

v_call: TRBV4-3
d_call: -
clone_size: -
j_call: TRBJ2-6
cdr3_aa: CASSQVKMANVLTF
cdr3_nt: TGCGCCAGCAGCCAAGTTAAAATGGCCAACGTCCTGACTTTC

v_call: TRBV5-4
d_call: -
clone_size: -
j_call: TRBJ2-3
cdr3_aa: CASSLPVADTQYF
cdr3_nt: TGTGCCAGCAGCTTGCCGGTTGCAGATACGCAGTATTTT